These T cell receptor beta chains were read from a single sample in a study of cytomegalovirus exposure and HLA in healthy donors. Some clones are missing from TCRdb's copy, which holds only in-frame ones; the method was immunoSEQ multiplex PCR. This sample has about 130,000 clones, with over 60% found just once. Specimen: PBMCs. These receptors were taken from a human donor in good health. The CDR3 runs from the conserved cysteine through the conserved F or W. The D gene is left open where the match is weak. Not every row has a clone size; where given, it reads once, few, many or a size class.

>TRBV5-4|TRBJ2-1|TRBD1|few
TGTGCCAGCATAGTACAGGGGGAGAGAAATGAGCAGTTCTTC
CASIVQGERNEQFF
>TRBV4-2|TRBJ2-2|TRBD1|.
TGTGCCAGCAGCCTCCCTGGGGGACAGGGAGGGAGAACCGGGGAGCTGTTTTTT
CASSLPGGQGGRTGELFF
>TRBV18|TRBJ1-2|TRBD1|few
TGTGCCAGCTCACCACCCCCTCTCGGGACAGTCCGTGGCTACACCTTC
CASSPPPLGTVRGYTF
>TRBV7-9|TRBJ2-7|TRBD1|.
TGTGCCAGCAGCCAGGGACAGCTTACCTACGAGCAGTACTTC
CASSQGQLTYEQYF
>TRBV11-2|TRBJ2-3|TRBD2|.
TGTGCCAGCATACCGGGGGGGGCCGAAGATACGCAGTATTTT
CASIPGGAEDTQYF
>TRBV27|TRBJ2-3|.|.
TGTGCCAGCAGTTTCCCGGGGGATACGCAGTATTTT
CASSFPGDTQYF
>TRBV2|TRBJ2-3|.|.
TGTGCCAGCAGTGGGCCGGCCCTCTCAATAGGGAGGGATACGCAGTATTTT
CASSGPALSIGRDTQYF
>TRBV5-1|TRBJ2-7|TRBD1|few
TGCGCCAGCAGCTCTACCGGGACAGGGGCCTACGAGCAGTACTTC
CASSSTGTGAYEQYF
>TRBV30|TRBJ1-1|.|.
TGTGCCTGGAGTAAGTATTTAGGGACAACGACTCTGAACACTGAAGCTTTCTTT
CAWSKYLGTTTLNTEAFF
>TRBV27|TRBJ2-7|TRBD2|once
TGTGCCAGCAGTCTGCGGACTAGCGGGAGCTCCGAGCAGTACTTC
CASSLRTSGSSEQYF
>TRBV7-6|TRBJ2-7|.|.
TGTGCCAGCAGCTTAGGGGGACTGGCCGAGCAGTACTTC
CASSLGGLAEQYF